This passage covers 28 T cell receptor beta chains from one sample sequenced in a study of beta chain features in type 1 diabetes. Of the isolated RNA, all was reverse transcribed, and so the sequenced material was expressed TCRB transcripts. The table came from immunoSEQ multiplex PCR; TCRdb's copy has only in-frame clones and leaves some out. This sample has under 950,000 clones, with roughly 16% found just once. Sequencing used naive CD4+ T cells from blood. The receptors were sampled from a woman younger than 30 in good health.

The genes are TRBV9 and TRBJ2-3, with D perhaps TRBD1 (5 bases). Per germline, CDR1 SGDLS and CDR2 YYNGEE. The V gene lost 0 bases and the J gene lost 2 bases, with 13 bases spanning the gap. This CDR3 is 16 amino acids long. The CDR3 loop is CASSVEPQGLTDTQYF. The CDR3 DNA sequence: TGTGCCAGCAGCGTAGAGCCCCAGGGTCTCACAGATACGCAGTATTTT.

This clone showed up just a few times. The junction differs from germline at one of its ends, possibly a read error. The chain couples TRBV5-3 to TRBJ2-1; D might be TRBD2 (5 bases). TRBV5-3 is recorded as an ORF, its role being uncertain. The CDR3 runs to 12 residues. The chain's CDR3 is CARSLAGTEQFF. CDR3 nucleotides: TGTGCCAGAAGTTTGGCGGGTACTGAGCAGTTCTTC.

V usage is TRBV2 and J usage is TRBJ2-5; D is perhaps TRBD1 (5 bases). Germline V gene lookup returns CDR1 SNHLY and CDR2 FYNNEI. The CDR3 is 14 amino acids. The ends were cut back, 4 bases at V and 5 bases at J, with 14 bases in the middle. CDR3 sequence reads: CASSGTSRWETQYF. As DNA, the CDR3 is TGTGCCAGCAGTGGGACATCTAGGTGGGAGACCCAGTACTTC.

The CDR3 loop reads CASSYSGLAVYEQYF. The CDR3 coding sequence is TGTGCCAGCAGTTACTCAGGACTAGCCGTATACGAGCAGTACTTC. This chain connects TRBV6-5 to TRBJ2-7, with 8 bases identical to TRBD2. Germline loops: CDR1 MNHEY, CDR2 SVGAGI. J was trimmed by 4 bases and V by 0 bases; bases with no gene match: 5. CDR3 length: 15 residues.

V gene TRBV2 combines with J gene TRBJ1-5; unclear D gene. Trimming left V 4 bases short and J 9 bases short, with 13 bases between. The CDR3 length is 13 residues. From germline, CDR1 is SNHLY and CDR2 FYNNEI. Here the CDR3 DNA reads TGTGCCAGCAGTGTACAGTACTATGGGCCCCAGCATTTT. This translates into CASSVQYYGPQHF.

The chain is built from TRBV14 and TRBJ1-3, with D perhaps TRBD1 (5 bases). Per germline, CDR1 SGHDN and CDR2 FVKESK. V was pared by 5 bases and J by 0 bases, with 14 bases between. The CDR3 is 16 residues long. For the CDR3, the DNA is TGTGCCAGCAGCGACCTCGAGGGGTACTCTGGAAACACCATATATTTT. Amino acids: CASSDLEGYSGNTIYF.

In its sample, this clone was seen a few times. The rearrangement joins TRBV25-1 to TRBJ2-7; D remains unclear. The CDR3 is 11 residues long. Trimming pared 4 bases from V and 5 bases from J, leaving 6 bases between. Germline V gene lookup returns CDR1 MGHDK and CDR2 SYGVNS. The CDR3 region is CASSGWDEQYF. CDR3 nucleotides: TGTGCCAGCAGTGGCTGGGACGAGCAGTACTTC.

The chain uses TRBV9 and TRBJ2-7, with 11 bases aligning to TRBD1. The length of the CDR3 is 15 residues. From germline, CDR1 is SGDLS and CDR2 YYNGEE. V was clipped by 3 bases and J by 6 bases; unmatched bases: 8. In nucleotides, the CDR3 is TGTGCCAGCAGCGAAGCGGACAGGGGGCGTGTCGAGCAGTACTTC. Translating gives CASSEADRGRVEQYF.

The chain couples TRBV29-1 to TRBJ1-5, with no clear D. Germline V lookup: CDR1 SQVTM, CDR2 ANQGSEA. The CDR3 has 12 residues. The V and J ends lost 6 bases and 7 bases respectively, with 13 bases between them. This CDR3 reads CSVQQTGQPQHF. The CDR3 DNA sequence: TGCAGCGTCCAACAAACCGGACAGCCCCAGCATTTT.

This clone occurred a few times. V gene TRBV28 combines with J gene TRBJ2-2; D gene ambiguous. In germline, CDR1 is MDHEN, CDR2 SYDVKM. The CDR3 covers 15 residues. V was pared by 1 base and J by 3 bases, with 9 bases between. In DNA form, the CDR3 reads TGTGCCAGCAGTTTATTTCGGCGGTACACCGGGGAGCTGTTTTTT. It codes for CASSLFRRYTGELFF.

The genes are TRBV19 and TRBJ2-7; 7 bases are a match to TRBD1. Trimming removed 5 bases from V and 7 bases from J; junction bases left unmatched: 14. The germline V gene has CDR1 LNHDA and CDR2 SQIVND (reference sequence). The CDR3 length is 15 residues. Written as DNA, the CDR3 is TGTGCCAGTAGTTCCTTAGGGGAGACAGGGACGGAGCAGTACTTC. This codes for CASSSLGETGTEQYF.

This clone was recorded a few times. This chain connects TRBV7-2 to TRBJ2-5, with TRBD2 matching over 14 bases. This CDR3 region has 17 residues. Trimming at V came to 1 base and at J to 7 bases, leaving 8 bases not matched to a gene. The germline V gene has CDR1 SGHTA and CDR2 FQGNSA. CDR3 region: CASSLVGTSGSPGTQYF. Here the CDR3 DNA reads TGTGCCAGCAGCTTAGTTGGGACTAGCGGGAGCCCGGGGACCCAGTACTTC. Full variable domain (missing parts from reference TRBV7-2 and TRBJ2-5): GAGVSQSPSNKVTEKGKDVELRCDPISGHTALYWYRQSLGQGLEFLIYFQGNSAPDKSGLPSDRFSAERTGGSVSTLTIQRTQQEDSAVYLCASSLVGTSGSPGTQYFGPGTRLLVL.

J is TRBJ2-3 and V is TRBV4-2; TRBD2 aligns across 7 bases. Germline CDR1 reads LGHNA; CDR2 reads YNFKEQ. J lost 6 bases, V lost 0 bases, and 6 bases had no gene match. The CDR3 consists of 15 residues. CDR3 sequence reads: CASSQDPGEGDTQYF. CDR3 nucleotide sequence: TGTGCCAGCAGCCAAGATCCGGGGGAGGGGGATACGCAGTATTTT.

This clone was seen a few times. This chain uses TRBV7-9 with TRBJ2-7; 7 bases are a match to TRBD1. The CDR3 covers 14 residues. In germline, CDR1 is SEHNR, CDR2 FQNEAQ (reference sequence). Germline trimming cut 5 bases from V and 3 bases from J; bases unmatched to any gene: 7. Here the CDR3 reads CASSQQDRDYEQYF. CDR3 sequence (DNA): TGTGCCAGCAGCCAGCAAGACAGGGACTACGAGCAGTACTTC.

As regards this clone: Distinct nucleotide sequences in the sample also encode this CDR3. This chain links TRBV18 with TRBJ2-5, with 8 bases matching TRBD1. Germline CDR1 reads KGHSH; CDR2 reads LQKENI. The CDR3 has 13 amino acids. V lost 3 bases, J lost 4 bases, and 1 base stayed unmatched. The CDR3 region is CASSPGQGETQYF. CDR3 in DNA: TGTGCCAGCTCACCTGGACAGGGAGAGACCCAGTACTTC.

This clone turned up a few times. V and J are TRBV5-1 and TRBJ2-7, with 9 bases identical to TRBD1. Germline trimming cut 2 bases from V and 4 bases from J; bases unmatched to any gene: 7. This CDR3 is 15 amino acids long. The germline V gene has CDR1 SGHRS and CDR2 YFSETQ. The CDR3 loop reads CASSLSGQGSYEQYF. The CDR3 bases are TGCGCCAGCAGCTTATCGGGACAGGGCTCTTACGAGCAGTACTTC.

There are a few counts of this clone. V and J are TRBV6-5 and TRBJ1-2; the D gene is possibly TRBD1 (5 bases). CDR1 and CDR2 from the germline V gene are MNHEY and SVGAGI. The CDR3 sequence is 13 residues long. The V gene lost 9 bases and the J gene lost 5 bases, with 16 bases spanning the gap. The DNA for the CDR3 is TGTGCCAGTACTATCGGGGGAAAGTATGGCTACACCTTC. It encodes CASTIGGKYGYTF.

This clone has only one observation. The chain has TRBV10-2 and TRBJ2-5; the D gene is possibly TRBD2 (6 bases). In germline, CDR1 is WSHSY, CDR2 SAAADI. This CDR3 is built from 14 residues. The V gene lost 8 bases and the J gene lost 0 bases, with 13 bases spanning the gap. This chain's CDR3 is CASLALTNQETQYF. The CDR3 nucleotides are TGCGCCAGCCTAGCGCTAACCAACCAAGAGACCCAGTACTTC.

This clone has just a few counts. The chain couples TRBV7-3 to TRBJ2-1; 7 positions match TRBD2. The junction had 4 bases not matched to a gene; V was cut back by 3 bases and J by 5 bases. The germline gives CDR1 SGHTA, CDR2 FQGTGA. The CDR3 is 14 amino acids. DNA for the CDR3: TGTGCCAGCAGCTTTGGCGGGAGTAACAATGAGCAGTTCTTC. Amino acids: CASSFGGSNNEQFF.

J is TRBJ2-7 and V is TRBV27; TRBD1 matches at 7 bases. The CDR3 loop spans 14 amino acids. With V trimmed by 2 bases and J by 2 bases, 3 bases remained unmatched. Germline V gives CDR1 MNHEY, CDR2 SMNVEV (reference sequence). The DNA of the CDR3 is TGTGCCAGCAGTTTACGGGACAGAGCCTACGAGCAGTACTTC. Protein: CASSLRDRAYEQYF.

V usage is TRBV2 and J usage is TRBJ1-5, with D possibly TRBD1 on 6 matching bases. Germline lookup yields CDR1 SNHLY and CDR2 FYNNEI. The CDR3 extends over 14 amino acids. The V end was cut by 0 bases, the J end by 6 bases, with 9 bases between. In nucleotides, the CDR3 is TGTGCCAGCAGTGAAGCAACGGGGGCTCAGCCCCAGCATTTT. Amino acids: CASSEATGAQPQHF.

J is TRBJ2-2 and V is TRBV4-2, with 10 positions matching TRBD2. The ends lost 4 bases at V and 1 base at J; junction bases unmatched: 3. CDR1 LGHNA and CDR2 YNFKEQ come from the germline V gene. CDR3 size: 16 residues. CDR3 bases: TGTGCCAGCAGCCGCGGACTAGCGGAGAACACCGGGGAGCTGTTTTTT. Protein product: CASSRGLAENTGELFF.

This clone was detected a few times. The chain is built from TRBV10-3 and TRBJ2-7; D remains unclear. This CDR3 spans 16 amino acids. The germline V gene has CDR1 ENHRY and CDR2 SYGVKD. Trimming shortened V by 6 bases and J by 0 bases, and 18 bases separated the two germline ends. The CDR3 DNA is TGTGCCATCAGCCGAGAATCCGGCCTTAGCTCCTACGAGCAGTACTTC. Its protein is CAISRESGLSSYEQYF.

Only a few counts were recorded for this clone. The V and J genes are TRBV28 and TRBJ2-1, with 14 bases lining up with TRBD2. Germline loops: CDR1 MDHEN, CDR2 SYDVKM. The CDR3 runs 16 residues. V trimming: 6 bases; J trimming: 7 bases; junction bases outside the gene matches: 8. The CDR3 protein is CASRRRLAGGRNEQFF. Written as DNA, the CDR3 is TGTGCCAGCAGGCGACGACTAGCGGGAGGGCGGAATGAGCAGTTCTTC.

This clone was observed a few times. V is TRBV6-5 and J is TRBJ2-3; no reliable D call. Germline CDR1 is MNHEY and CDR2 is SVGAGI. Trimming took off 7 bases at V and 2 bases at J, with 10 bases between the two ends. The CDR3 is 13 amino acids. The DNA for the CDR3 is TGTGCCAGCAAGGGTGGACCCACAGATACGCAGTATTTT. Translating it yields CASKGGPTDTQYF.

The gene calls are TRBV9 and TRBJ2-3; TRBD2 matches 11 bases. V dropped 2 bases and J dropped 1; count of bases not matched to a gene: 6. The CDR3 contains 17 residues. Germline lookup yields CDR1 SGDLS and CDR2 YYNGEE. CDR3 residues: CASSVSPGLAGTDTQYF. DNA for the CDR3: TGTGCCAGCAGCGTCAGCCCGGGACTAGCGGGCACAGATACGCAGTATTTT.

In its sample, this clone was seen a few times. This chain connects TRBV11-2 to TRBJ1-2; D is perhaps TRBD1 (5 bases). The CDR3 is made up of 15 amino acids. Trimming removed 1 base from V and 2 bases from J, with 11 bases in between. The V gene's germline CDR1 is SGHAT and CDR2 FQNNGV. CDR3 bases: TGTGCCAGCAGCTTAGGATGGGGCACCAACTATGGCTACACCTTC. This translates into CASSLGWGTNYGYTF.

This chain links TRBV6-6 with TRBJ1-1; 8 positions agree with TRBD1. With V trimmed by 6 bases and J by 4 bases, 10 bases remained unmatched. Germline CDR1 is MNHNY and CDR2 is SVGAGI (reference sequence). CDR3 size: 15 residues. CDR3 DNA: TGTGCCAGCAGCAACCCCCCGACAGGGGTCACTGAAGCTTTCTTT. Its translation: CASSNPPTGVTEAFF.